These T cell receptor beta chains were read from a single sample in a study of technical replicates of blood from four donors. The protocol was immunoSEQ multiplex PCR, while the TCRdb copy is restricted to in-frame clones and leaves out a portion. There are about 62,000 clones in the sample; over 85% occur only once, and 4% to 5.5% lies in the top ten. The sample consisted of PBMCs. The receptors here all came from a human donor in good health. Some clones in this sample may be carry-over from other donors' samples. Each CDR3 is given without its conserved first and last residue.

J: TRBJ1-5; V: TRBV6-1; CDR3: ASRPGGASNQPQH
J: TRBJ1-6; V: TRBV30; CDR3: AWSRDRVGEYNSPLH
J: TRBJ1-2; V: TRBV4-2; CDR3: ASSQGQGGYGYT
J: TRBJ2-5; V: TRBV19; CDR3: ASSIGFGGQETQY
J: TRBJ2-1; V: TRBV10-3; CDR3: AISESTRGLNNEQF
J: TRBJ2-4; V: TRBV28; CDR3: ASLGLAGGIGKNIQY
J: TRBJ2-7; V: TRBV4-1; CDR3: ASRARSGSYEQY
J: TRBJ1-1; V: TRBV9; CDR3: ASSVDQVWNTEAF
J: TRBJ2-1; V: TRBV18; CDR3: ASSPGGAPSSYNEQF
J: TRBJ2-1; V: TRBV7-3; CDR3: ASSLQGGGAYEQF
J: TRBJ1-4; V: TRBV11-2; CDR3: ASSLVGQTPDEKLF
J: TRBJ1-4; V: TRBV4-3; CDR3: ASSQATGTGEREKLF
J: TRBJ1-4; V: TRBV4-1; CDR3: ASSQGPVGGVGEKLF
J: TRBJ1-4; V: TRBV4-1; CDR3: ASSQDTGTARENYEKLF
J: TRBJ2-7; V: TRBV6-5; CDR3: ASSYWPRGFLHEQY
J: TRBJ2-3; V: TRBV18; CDR3: ASSSWDIATDTQY
J: TRBJ2-1; V: TRBV19; CDR3: ASSRGGVSYNEQF
J: TRBJ1-2; V: TRBV10-1; CDR3: ASSADTGVDDYGYT
J: TRBJ2-3; V: TRBV30; CDR3: AWSVLAVIDTQY
J: TRBJ2-2; V: TRBV11-3; CDR3: ASSLTLEGELF
J: TRBJ1-6; V: TRBV2; CDR3: ASSDDRSYNSPLH
J: TRBJ2-1; V: TRBV4-3; CDR3: ASSQDWLRGGDNEQF
J: TRBJ1-1; V: TRBV7-3; CDR3: ASSSGGLTEAF
J: TRBJ2-5; V: TRBV21-1; CDR3: ATLGGADKETQY
J: TRBJ2-5; V: TRBV7-9; CDR3: ASSPPSGGAETQY
J: TRBJ1-4; V: TRBV18; CDR3: ASSPIANEKLF
J: TRBJ1-6; V: TRBV9; CDR3: ASSALSGGPSPLH
J: TRBJ1-5; V: TRBV28; CDR3: ASRGQVVNQPQH
J: TRBJ1-1; V: TRBV15; CDR3: ATSSGHLAAF
J: TRBJ2-7; V: TRBV5-1; CDR3: ASSLGQVVSYEQY
J: TRBJ1-2; V: TRBV2; CDR3: ASGYRENYGYT
J: TRBJ2-1; V: TRBV15; CDR3: ATSADRGAYNEQF
J: TRBJ1-1; V: TRBV29-1; CDR3: SVGQGANTEAF
J: TRBJ2-5; V: TRBV2; CDR3: ASSAVQLAGEETQY
J: TRBJ2-7; V: TRBV7-2; CDR3: ASSLVSGGLSYEQY
J: TRBJ2-1; V: TRBV19; CDR3: ASKRRGVNEQF
J: TRBJ2-2; V: TRBV7-8; CDR3: ASSSRGWSGDTGELF
J: TRBJ2-7; V: TRBV21-1; CDR3: ASSEPGLGACEQY